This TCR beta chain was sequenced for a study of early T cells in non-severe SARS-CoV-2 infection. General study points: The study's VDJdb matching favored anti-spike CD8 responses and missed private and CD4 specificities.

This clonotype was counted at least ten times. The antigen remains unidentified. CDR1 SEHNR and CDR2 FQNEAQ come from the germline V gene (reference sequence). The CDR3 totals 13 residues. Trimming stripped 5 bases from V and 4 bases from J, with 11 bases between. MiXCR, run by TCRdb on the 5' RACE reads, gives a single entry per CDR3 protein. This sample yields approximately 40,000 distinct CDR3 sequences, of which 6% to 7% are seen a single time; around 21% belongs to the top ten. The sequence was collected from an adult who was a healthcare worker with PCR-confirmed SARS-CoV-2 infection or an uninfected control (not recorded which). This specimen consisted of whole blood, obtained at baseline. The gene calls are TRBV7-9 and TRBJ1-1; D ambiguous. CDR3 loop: CASSPTGGTEAFF. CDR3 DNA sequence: TGTGCCAGCAGCCCCACCGGAGGCACTGAAGCTTTCTTT.